This TCR beta chain was found in a study of post-analysis software for immune sequencing data. Regarding the study as a whole: Samples prepared in the same batch strongly co-clustered by F measure. Multiple sclerosis was associated with a significant reduction in normalized Chao1 diversity relative to controls. Comparison of patients with controls showed about 5 TRBV segments more frequent in patients, TRBV5-6, TRBV5-1 and TRBV20-1 among them.

CDR3 length: 15 amino acids. Germline loops: CDR1 SQVTM, CDR2 ANQGSEA. V lost 5 bases, J lost 3 bases, and 10 bases stayed unmatched. There are a few counts of this clonotype. Its antigen is unknown. Unique molecular identifiers tagged the TCR beta cDNA libraries. The authors obtained 500,000 or so cDNA molecules from roughly 1 to 10 million T cells. TCRdb reprocessed the PCR reads via MiXCR and lists one record per CDR3 protein. The repertoire has 650,000 to 850,000 distinct CDR3 sequences, roughly 58% of them found once; the top ten carry around 4.5%. The sequenced sample consisted of blood. This rearrangement joins TRBV29-1 to TRBJ2-7, with 10 bases identical to TRBD1. This TCR came from a girl aged 5 to 17 with multiple sclerosis. In DNA, the CDR3 is TGCAGCGTTCTGTTCGTAGGACAGGGGGGCTACGAGCAGTACTTC. Translation: CSVLFVGQGGYEQYF.